Given below is one T cell receptor (beta chain) in context. Antigen: not known. The source of the sample is a study of T cell responses to AZD1222 COVID-19 vaccine. Profiling relied on immunoSEQ multiplex PCR, and the TCRdb table lists in-frame clones only, not all of them. The table records some 190,000 clones, around 94% of them present only once. Study-level findings and limits: Seropositive AZD1222 recipients at baseline numbered only 6 or 7. Samples come after the peak T cell response, not at day 14. Close to half of spike-specific TCRs reportedly recognize unmutated variant regions. Across spike, vaccine-associated CD4 TCRs were found, dominant at 160-218 and 743-854.

This TCR came from an adult who received the MenACWY meningococcal vaccine as a control. Sample: peripheral blood, taken 28 days after the second dose of the MenACWY control vaccine.

As DNA, the CDR3 is TGTGCCAGCAGTTCCGCACAGGGTCCTCCCTACGAGCAGTACTTC. Translation gives CASSSAQGPPYEQYF. This chain links TRBV28 with TRBJ2-7, with D possibly TRBD1 on 6 matching bases. V lost 4 bases and J lost 2, with 15 bases in between. Germline CDR1 reads MDHEN; CDR2 reads SYDVKM. The CDR3 totals 15 residues.